The rows below give T cell receptor beta chains drawn from one sample of a study of T cell responses to AZD1222 COVID-19 vaccine. Profiling relied on immunoSEQ multiplex PCR, and the TCRdb table lists in-frame clones only, not all of them. Among 85,000 to 100,000 clones listed, approximately 90% were seen once. The sequencing used peripheral blood, collected on day 0 of AZD1222 vaccination. The origin of the receptors is an adult in good health. CDR3s include the opening cysteine and the closing phenylalanine or tryptophan. The order of the fields is V gene, J gene, clone size, D gene, CDR3 protein, CDR3 DNA. The D gene is left open where the match is weak. Part of the rows lack a size; the others show once, few, many or a class for expanded clones.

>TRBV6-1|TRBJ2-2|-|-
CASSEPGERTGELFF
TGTGCCAGCAGTGAACCCGGGGAACGCACCGGGGAGCTGTTTTTT
>TRBV9|TRBJ1-6|-|TRBD1
CASSVEDRWNSPLHF
TGTGCCAGCAGCGTAGAGGACAGGTGGAATTCACCCCTCCACTTT
>TRBV2|TRBJ2-4|-|TRBD2
CASSVGLENIQYF
TGTGCCAGCAGTGTGGGACTAGAAAACATTCAGTACTTC
>TRBV5-6|TRBJ1-1|-|-
CASSSGNTEAFF
TGTGCCAGCAGCTCTGGGAACACTGAAGCTTTCTTT
>TRBV24-1|TRBJ1-2|-|TRBD1
CATSDPKNGQGKSTF
TGTGCCACCAGTGACCCCAAGAATGGACAGGGAAAGTCCACCTTC
>TRBV5-1|TRBJ1-6|-|TRBD1
CASSLDRVYNSPLHF
TGCGCCAGCAGCTTAGACAGGGTCTATAATTCACCCCTCCACTTT
>TRBV4-1|TRBJ2-5|-|-
CASSQVRDPLETQYF
TGCGCCAGCAGCCAAGTCCGGGATCCGCTGGAGACCCAGTACTTC
>TRBV28|TRBJ2-7|once|-
CASSFGLLSSYEQYF
TGTGCCAGCAGTTTCGGACTCCTGAGCTCCTACGAGCAGTACTTC
>TRBV5-6|TRBJ1-2|few|-
CASSTGPTASYGYTF
TGTGCCAGCAGCACAGGACCGACAGCCAGCTATGGCTACACCTTC
>TRBV29-1|TRBJ2-2|-|-
CSVEATAGDTGELFF
TGCAGCGTTGAAGCTACGGCAGGGGACACCGGGGAGCTGTTTTTT
>TRBV6-5|TRBJ1-2|-|-
CASRGRAYGYTF
TGTGCCAGCAGAGGCAGGGCTTATGGCTACACCTTC
>TRBV18|TRBJ1-3|-|TRBD1
CASSPIPGQSSGNTIYF
TGTGCCAGCTCACCGATACCGGGACAGTCCTCTGGAAACACCATATATTTT
>TRBV28|TRBJ1-5|-|-
CASSFHGRGRNQPQHF
TGTGCCAGCAGTTTTCACGGCAGGGGACGCAATCAGCCCCAGCATTTT
>TRBV14|TRBJ1-2|-|-
CASSRGGAGYGYTF
TGTGCCAGCAGCCGCGGGGGCGCAGGCTATGGCTACACCTTC
>TRBV19|TRBJ1-6|-|TRBD1
CASSIVPGQENNSPLHF
TGTGCCAGTAGTATCGTGCCGGGACAGGAGAATAATTCACCCCTCCACTTT
>TRBV28|TRBJ1-2|-|-
CASSLPSGLLGGYTF
TGTGCCAGCAGTTTACCCTCTGGACTCCTGGGGGGCTACACCTTC
>TRBV19|TRBJ2-2|-|-
CASKRVSTGELFF
TGTGCCAGTAAGCGGGTGAGCACCGGGGAGCTGTTTTTT
>TRBV4-1|TRBJ1-6|-|-
CASSKGEGNSPLHF
TGCGCCAGCAGCAAGGGGGAAGGTAATTCACCCCTCCACTTT
>TRBV4-2|TRBJ2-7|-|TRBD2
CASRGGHGVNYEQYF
TGTGCCAGCAGGGGAGGGCACGGAGTTAACTACGAGCAGTACTTC
>TRBV27|TRBJ1-5|-|-
CASSLVRDSNQPQHF
TGTGCCAGCAGTTTAGTAAGAGATAGCAATCAGCCCCAGCATTTT
>TRBV15|TRBJ1-2|-|-
CATSSYSRGYTF
TGTGCCACCAGCAGTTATTCCCGTGGCTACACCTTC
>TRBV19|TRBJ2-7|once|-
CASSIRDSSYEQYF
TGTGCCAGTAGTATCAGGGACTCCTCCTACGAGCAGTACTTC
>TRBV6-1|TRBJ1-1|-|-
CASSEVVRRDTEAFF
TGTGCCAGCAGTGAAGTGGTTCGGAGGGACACTGAAGCTTTCTTT
>TRBV12-3/TRBV12-4|TRBJ1-5|-|-
CASSPGRVQPQHF
TGTGCCAGCAGTCCCGGACGGGTTCAGCCCCAGCATTTT
>TRBV29-1|TRBJ1-2|-|-
CSVGPAWDSGYTF
TGCAGCGTTGGGCCCGCTTGGGATTCTGGCTACACCTTC
>TRBV2|TRBJ1-1|-|-
CASNPDQNTEAFF
TGTGCCAGCAACCCTGACCAGAACACTGAAGCTTTCTTT
>TRBV6-5|TRBJ1-5|-|-
CASSYSRNQPQHF
TGTGCCAGCAGTTACTCGCGAAATCAGCCCCAGCATTTT
>TRBV3-1/TRBV3-2|TRBJ2-5|-|-
CASSQSEQQETQYF
TGTGCCAGCAGCCAATCTGAGCAGCAAGAGACCCAGTACTTC
>TRBV28|TRBJ2-2|-|-
CASSFLLVNTGELFF
TGTGCCAGCAGTTTTTTATTGGTGAACACCGGGGAGCTGTTTTTT
>TRBV15|TRBJ1-1|-|-
CATSPNRAGPEAFF
TGTGCCACCAGCCCTAATAGGGCGGGACCTGAAGCTTTCTTT
>TRBV28|TRBJ1-2|once|TRBD1
CASSRGTGLYGYTF
TGTGCCAGCAGCCGGGGGACAGGCCTCTATGGCTACACCTTC
>TRBV11-2|TRBJ1-2|-|TRBD1
CASSGQGAGGYTF
TGTGCCAGCAGTGGACAGGGGGCGGGTGGCTACACCTTC
>TRBV28|TRBJ2-2|-|-
CASRRDRGSGELFF
TGTGCCAGCAGGCGGGATAGGGGATCCGGGGAGCTGTTTTTT
>TRBV18|TRBJ1-2|-|TRBD1
CASSPGQGENGYTF
TGTGCCAGCTCACCAGGGCAGGGGGAGAATGGCTACACCTTC
>TRBV3-1/TRBV3-2|TRBJ2-2|-|-
CASSRTAGELFF
TGTGCCAGCAGCCGGACTGCCGGGGAGCTGTTTTTT
>TRBV6-6|TRBJ2-1|-|-
CASSSRGVSYNEQFF
TGTGCCAGCAGTTCCAGAGGGGTCTCCTACAATGAGCAGTTCTTC
>TRBV7-9|TRBJ1-6|-|TRBD1
CASSIPGTVGNSPLHF
TGTGCCAGCAGCATCCCCGGGACAGTGGGTAATTCACCCCTCCACTTT
>TRBV5-4|TRBJ2-1|-|-
CASSGRNNEQFF
TGTGCCAGCAGCGGGAGAAACAATGAGCAGTTCTTC
>TRBV11-2|TRBJ1-1|few|-
CASSPDNRYTEAFF
TGTGCCAGCAGCCCCGACAATAGGTACACTGAAGCTTTCTTT
>TRBV28|TRBJ1-5|few|-
CASSPSSPAEPQHF
TGTGCCAGCAGCCCCTCCTCCCCCGCGGAGCCCCAGCATTTT
>TRBV5-5|TRBJ1-3|-|-
CASSLARGDFGNTIYF
TGTGCCAGCAGCTTGGCAAGGGGAGACTTTGGAAACACCATATATTTT
>TRBV7-3|TRBJ2-3|-|-
CASSLTFGQSTDTQYF
TGTGCCAGCAGCTTAACGTTCGGACAGAGCACAGATACGCAGTATTTT
>TRBV2|TRBJ1-3|-|-
CARGAISSGNTIYF
TGTGCCAGGGGAGCGATTAGCTCTGGAAACACCATATATTTT
>TRBV18|TRBJ2-7|-|-
CASSPRRQASASWAPYEQYF
TGTGCCAGCTCACCACGTCGGCAGGCCAGCGCATCCTGGGCACCCTACGAGCAGTACTTC
>TRBV19|TRBJ1-5|-|-
CASRGLPGGNQPQHF
TGTGCCAGTAGAGGTCTCCCAGGGGGCAATCAGCCCCAGCATTTT
>TRBV6-5|TRBJ1-2|-|-
CASSPYGLSGGYTF
TGTGCCAGCAGTCCCTATGGTTTGAGTGGTGGCTACACCTTC
>TRBV10-2|TRBJ1-1|-|-
CASRWNLGTEAFF
TGCGCCAGCAGATGGAACCTAGGCACTGAAGCTTTCTTT
>TRBV7-9|TRBJ1-2|-|-
CASGEAEGYTF
TGTGCCAGCGGGGAGGCGGAGGGCTACACCTTC
>TRBV28|TRBJ1-6|-|-
CASSPGRFSPLHF
TGTGCCAGCAGTCCGGGAAGGTTTTCACCCCTCCACTTT
>TRBV7-2|TRBJ2-7|-|TRBD1
CASSYDRGDYEQYF
TGTGCCAGCAGCTATGACAGGGGAGACTACGAGCAGTACTTC
>TRBV27|TRBJ1-2|-|-
CASSSLRQQLGYTF
TGTGCCAGCAGTTCCCTCCGGCAGCAGCTCGGCTACACCTTC
>TRBV5-4|TRBJ1-1|-|-
CASSPVGARAATEAFF
TGTGCCAGCAGCCCGGTTGGGGCTCGAGCGGCCACTGAAGCTTTCTTT
>TRBV18|TRBJ2-7|once|-
CASSPRGGIQYEQYF
TGTGCCAGCTCACCGAGGGGAGGAATTCAGTACGAGCAGTACTTC
>TRBV19|TRBJ1-2|-|-
CASSILGRDGYTF
TGTGCCAGTAGTATCCTCGGGCGTGATGGCTACACCTTC